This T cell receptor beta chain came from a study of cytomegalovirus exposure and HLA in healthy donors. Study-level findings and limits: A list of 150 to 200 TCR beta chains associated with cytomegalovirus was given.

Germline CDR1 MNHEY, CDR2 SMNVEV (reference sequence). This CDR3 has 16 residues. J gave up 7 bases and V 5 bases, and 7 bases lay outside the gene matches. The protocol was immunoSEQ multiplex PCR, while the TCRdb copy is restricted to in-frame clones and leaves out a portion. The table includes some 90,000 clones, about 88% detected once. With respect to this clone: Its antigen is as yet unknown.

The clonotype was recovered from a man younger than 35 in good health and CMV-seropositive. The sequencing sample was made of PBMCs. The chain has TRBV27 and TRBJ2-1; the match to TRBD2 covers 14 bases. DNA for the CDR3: TGTGCCAGCAGTGCGAGACTAGCGGGAGGGGTGAATGAGCAGTTCTTC. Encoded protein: CASSARLAGGVNEQFF.